The source of this T cell receptor (beta chain) is a study of technical replicates of blood from several donors. Assay used: immunoSEQ multiplex PCR; TCRdb lists only in-frame clones, some missing. The sample has under 95,000 clones, 98% seen once. CDR1 and CDR2 (germline): MGHRA, YSYEKL. Losses at the gene ends were 1 base for V and 7 bases for J; bases not matched to a gene: 9. The CDR3 has 17 residues. The chain employs TRBV4-1 and TRBJ2-2; 10 bases match TRBD2. This TCR was recovered from a human donor in good health. The material sequenced was T cells isolated from PBMCs. The CDR3 DNA sequence: TGCGCCAGCAGCCAAGTCCCTAGCGGGAGAAGGAGCGGGGAGCTGTTTTTT. It translates to CASSQVPSGRRSGELFF.